This T cell receptor beta chain was profiled in a study of cytomegalovirus exposure and HLA in healthy donors. PCR amplification relied on 60 Vbeta primers (plus 13 Jbeta primers). The method was immunoSEQ multiplex PCR; TCRdb's version includes in-frame clones alone and lacks a portion of them. The table shows 100,000 or so clones, with approximately 87% occurring only once. The CDR3 consists of 17 residues. CDR1 and CDR2 (germline): LNHDA, SQIVND (reference sequence). Notes on this clone: Its target is not known.

Study-level points and caveats: In an earlier analysis, most TCR beta V segments were productive about 87% or about 30% of the time.

Sequencing used PBMCs. This chain joins TRBV19 and TRBJ2-5, with D maybe TRBD2 (9 bases). The J call could be wrong; TRBJ2-7 is a better fit for the DNA end. The origin of this receptor is a man in his forties or fifties in good health and CMV-seronegative. The CDR3 nucleotides read TGTGCCAGTAGCCTCGGGACAGGCGATAGCGGGGGCACCGAGCAGTACTTC. Translation: CASSLGTGDSGGTEQYF.